This TCR beta chain was sequenced during a study of graft-versus-host responses after intestinal transplantation. Study-wide background: In this cohort, recipients had multivisceral, liver-intestinal, or isolated intestinal transplants. Each recipient received anti-thymocyte globulin induction, then tacrolimus and steroids for around 3 years.

Worth noting for this clone: Its antigen is unknown.

Study-wide points: GvH clones detected in recipient marrow included some appearing first in ileum or blood. Early after transplant, HvG clones declined as circulating GvH clones peaked.

Some clones are missing from TCRdb's copy, which holds only in-frame ones; the method was immunoSEQ multiplex PCR. The repertoire includes 25,000 to 30,000 clones, 70% to 90% of them detected once, and about 9.9% sits in the top ten. The receptor's source is a human patient who received an intestinal transplant, so some T cells may come from the graft donor. Sequencing was performed on PBMCs, taken around 460 days after intestinal transplantation.

CDR3: CAWHPGGLYVGYTF. The CDR3 nucleotides are TGTGCCTGGCACCCCGGCGGACTCTATGTTGGCTACACCTTC. The rearrangement links TRBV30 to TRBJ1-2, with unresolved D. Germline CDR1 and CDR2: GTSNPN and SVGIG (reference sequence). This CDR3 comprises 14 residues. V was pared by 5 bases and J by 7 bases, with 20 bases between. Full variable domain (outside the CDR3, taken from reference TRBV30 and TRBJ1-2): SQTIHQWPATLVQPVGSPLSLECTVEGTSNPNLYWYRQAAGRGLQLLFYSVGIGQISSEVPQNLSASRPQDRQFILSSKKLLLSDSGFYLCAWHPGGLYVGYTFGSGTRLTVV.